The present T cell receptor beta chain was sequenced within a study of cytomegalovirus exposure and HLA in healthy donors. From germline, CDR1 is MNHEY and CDR2 SVGAGI. This CDR3 has 15 residues. Findings of the study overall: CMV serostatus was the only recorded immune exposure for donors.

Both 60 Vbeta primers and 13 Jbeta primers went into the PCR. In the original processing: The count from a later analysis was 79 million or so unique TCR beta chains, some 12 million of them shared. Some clones are missing from TCRdb's copy, which holds only in-frame ones; the method was immunoSEQ multiplex PCR. V, J and clone size are those of that table, while D and trimming were read from the DNA. This repertoire shows roughly 140,000 clones, under 85% found once; its top ten account for around 6.7%. This clone has only a few counts. Its target is not known. One end of the junction varies from germline; a read error may be responsible.

Sequencing used PBMCs. The chain combines TRBV6-5 with TRBJ2-2, with 7 positions matching TRBD1. This clonotype was sampled from a middle-aged woman in good health and CMV-seropositive. In nucleotides, the CDR3 is TGTGCCAGCAGGACGGGACAGTGGAACGCCGGGGAGCTGTTTTTT. Residues: CASRTGQWNAGELFF.